The rows below give T cell receptor beta chains drawn from one sample of a study of blood T cell repertoires in COVID-19. Assay used: immunoSEQ multiplex PCR; TCRdb lists only in-frame clones, some missing. Of 200,000 to 250,000 clones in the sample, nearly 90% are singletons; the top ten hold 3%. The sample comprised peripheral blood. The receptors stem from a man aged 18 to 30 with active or convalescent COVID-19. Both conserved end residues are part of each CDR3. D genes are given only for firm matches. The size field is filled for only some rows; it gives once, few, many or a size class.

D: NA
J: TRBJ1-1
V: TRBV7-2
size: NA
DNA: TGTGCCAGCAGCGGGCAGGGTATGTACGCTGAAGCTTTCTTT
CDR3: CASSGQGMYAEAFF

D: NA
J: TRBJ2-7
V: TRBV12-3/TRBV12-4
size: few
DNA: TGTGCCAGCAGTCCCCAGACCTACGAGCAGTACTTC
CDR3: CASSPQTYEQYF

D: NA
J: TRBJ1-3
V: TRBV6-5
size: NA
DNA: TGTGCCAGCAGCCTCAACAGGGTCTCTGGAAACACCATATATTTT
CDR3: CASSLNRVSGNTIYF

D: TRBD2
J: TRBJ2-6
V: TRBV7-2
size: NA
DNA: TGTGCCAGCAGCTTGACTAGCGGGAAATCTGGGGCCAACGTCCTGACTTTC
CDR3: CASSLTSGKSGANVLTF

D: NA
J: TRBJ2-5
V: TRBV14
size: NA
DNA: TGTGCCAGCAGCCAAGCATCCAACCTCCTAGGAGAGACCCAGTACTTC
CDR3: CASSQASNLLGETQYF

D: NA
J: TRBJ1-1
V: TRBV4-1
size: NA
DNA: TGCGCCAGCAGCCAAGAGGGCGGGGGAAAGGAAGCTTTCTTT
CDR3: CASSQEGGGKEAFF

D: TRBD2
J: TRBJ2-2
V: TRBV5-1
size: once
DNA: TGCGCCAGCACCCGACTAGCGGGAGGGCCGGGGACCGGGGAGCTGTTTTTT
CDR3: CASTRLAGGPGTGELFF

D: TRBD1
J: TRBJ2-7
V: TRBV18
size: NA
DNA: TGTGCCAGCTCACGGGACAGGGGGCTACACGAGCAGTACTTC
CDR3: CASSRDRGLHEQYF

D: NA
J: TRBJ1-2
V: TRBV19
size: NA
DNA: TGTGCCAGTAGTATACCTCGAATGGGCAACTATGGCTACACCTTC
CDR3: CASSIPRMGNYGYTF

D: TRBD2
J: TRBJ2-5
V: TRBV7-2
size: NA
DNA: TGTGCCAGCAGCTTAACGGCTAGCGGGGGCCTTAGGGAGACCCAGTACTTC
CDR3: CASSLTASGGLRETQYF

D: NA
J: TRBJ1-3
V: TRBV27
size: few
DNA: TGTGCCAGCAGTTTCCTGGCCGGAAACACCATATATTTT
CDR3: CASSFLAGNTIYF

D: NA
J: TRBJ2-1
V: TRBV7-2
size: NA
DNA: TGTGCCAGCAGGCGGACTAATTACAATGAGCAGTTCTTC
CDR3: CASRRTNYNEQFF

D: NA
J: TRBJ2-7
V: TRBV2
size: NA
DNA: TGTGCCAGCAGTGGACTTCACTACGAGCAGTACTTC
CDR3: CASSGLHYEQYF

D: NA
J: TRBJ2-3
V: TRBV21-1
size: NA
DNA: TGTGCCAGCCCTCCTGCGCAGTATTTT
CDR3: CASPPAQYF

D: NA
J: TRBJ2-7
V: TRBV2
size: NA
DNA: TGTGCCAGCAGTGAAGCTGGCCCCGCCGAGCAGTACTTC
CDR3: CASSEAGPAEQYF

D: TRBD1
J: TRBJ1-3
V: TRBV6-4
size: NA
DNA: TGTGCCAGCAGTGTCACCCAGGGGGTTGCTCGAAACACCATATATTTT
CDR3: CASSVTQGVARNTIYF

D: NA
J: TRBJ1-5
V: TRBV21-1
size: NA
DNA: TGTGCCAGGCGGAGGGGTAAATATAGCAATCAGCCCCAGCATTTT
CDR3: CARRRGKYSNQPQHF

D: TRBD1
J: TRBJ1-6
V: TRBV7-3
size: few
DNA: TGTGCCAGCAGCCGACAGGGCCGGGTGTCACCCCTCCACTTT
CDR3: CASSRQGRVSPLHF